Included here is one T cell receptor (beta chain) sequence, with context. This entry comes from a study of Ad26.COV2.S vaccination and SARS-CoV-2 variants. As for the study in general: Into the muscle, Ad26.COV2.S was dosed once or twice, 56 days apart.

Germline CDR1 and CDR2: MNHEY and SVGAGI. V was trimmed by 2 bases and J by 0 bases, leaving 13 bases between them. The CDR3 runs 16 residues. Treatment in this sample: roughly 19 received Ad26.COV2.S at low or high dose, single or two shots; five or six received placebo; per-sample allocation not given. Samples analyzed were those drawn on day 63 after the first vaccine or placebo injection. Using immunoSEQ multiplex PCR, the repertoire was profiled, and TCRdb retains in-frame clones only, with some absent. The sample lists around 400,000 clones, 90% occurring once. This TCR was recovered from a person between 18 and 65 years old who received the Ad26.COV2.S COVID-19 vaccine or a placebo. This specimen was peripheral blood, taken in a trial of Ad26.COV2.S vaccine versus placebo. The chain recombines TRBV6-5 with TRBJ1-1; D is unclear. CDR3 loop: CASSYIIETMNTEAFF. The DNA of the CDR3 is TGTGCCAGCAGTTACATCATTGAGACAATGAACACTGAAGCTTTCTTT.